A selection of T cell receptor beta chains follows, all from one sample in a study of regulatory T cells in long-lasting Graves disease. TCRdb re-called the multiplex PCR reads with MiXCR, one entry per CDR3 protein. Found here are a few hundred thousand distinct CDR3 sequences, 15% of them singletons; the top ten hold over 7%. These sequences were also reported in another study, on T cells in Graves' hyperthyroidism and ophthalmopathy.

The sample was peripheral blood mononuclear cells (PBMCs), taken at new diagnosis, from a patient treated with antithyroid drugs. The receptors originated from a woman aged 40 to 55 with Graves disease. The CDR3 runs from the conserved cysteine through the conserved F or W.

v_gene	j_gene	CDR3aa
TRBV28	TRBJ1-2	CASSPSVPNYGYTF
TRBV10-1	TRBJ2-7	CASSESTGGNEQYF
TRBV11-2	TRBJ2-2	CASSLMGNTGELFF
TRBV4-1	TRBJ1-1	CASSRRMVGRGNTEAFF
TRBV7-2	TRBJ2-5	CASSLVGGGTQYF
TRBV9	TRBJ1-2	CASSVEHQADGYTF
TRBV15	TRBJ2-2	CATSFGGGGTGELFF
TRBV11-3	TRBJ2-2	CASSSYRVRTGELFF
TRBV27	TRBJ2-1	CASSEGRSYNEQFF
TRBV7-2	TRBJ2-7	CASSQGRLAGASGQYF
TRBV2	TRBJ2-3	CASSWGEGGTDTQYF
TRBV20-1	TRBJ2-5	CSAVPSGRFETQYF
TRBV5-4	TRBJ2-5	CASSATSGRAGYQETQYF
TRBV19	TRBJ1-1	CASSIWQGDRGTEAFF
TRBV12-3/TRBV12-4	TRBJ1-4	CASSLGTRRQLFF
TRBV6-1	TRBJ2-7	CAGVGARGYEQYF
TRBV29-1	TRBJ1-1	CSVDSGDNTEAFF
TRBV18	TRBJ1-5	CASSPLGGRQPQHF
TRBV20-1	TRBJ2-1	CSARTGSAGLDEQFF
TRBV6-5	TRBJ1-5	CASSSDREQPQHF
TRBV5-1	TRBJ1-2	CASSAGGTANYGYTF
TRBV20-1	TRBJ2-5	CSASGGGSLTRETQYF
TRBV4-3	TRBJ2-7	CASSQSPLYEQYF
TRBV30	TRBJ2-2	CAWNIRDSTGELFF
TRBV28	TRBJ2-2	CASRPSSGSRVTGELFF
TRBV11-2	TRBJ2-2	CASSLEPYGRSNTGELFF
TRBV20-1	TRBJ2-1	CSAAGAGGSYNEQFF
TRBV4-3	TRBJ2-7	CASSQGGRGDEQYF
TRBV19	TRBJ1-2	CASREDREFPYGYTF
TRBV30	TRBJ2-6	CAWSTGTSWANVLTF
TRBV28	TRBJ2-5	CASSLSPRPTQYF
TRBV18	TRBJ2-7	CASSPLNRGTAYEQYF
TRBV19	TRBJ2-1	CASSTGDSYNEQFF
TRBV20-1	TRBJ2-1	CSARGRWGLAGVRDEQFF
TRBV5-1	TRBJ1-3	CASSPGLSEGTGNTIYF
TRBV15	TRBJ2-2	CATTTSSAGVSGELFF
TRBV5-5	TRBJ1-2	CASSVTGTDGYTF
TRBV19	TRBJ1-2	CASSMGTGRYGYTF
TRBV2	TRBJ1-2	CASRSGGGYTF
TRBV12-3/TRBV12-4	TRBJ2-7	CASSLGFYEQYF
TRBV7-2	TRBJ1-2	CASSLPLLSGGYTF
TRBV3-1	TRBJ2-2	CASTDPMNTGELFF
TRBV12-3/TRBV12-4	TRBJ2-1	CASSTGQLYNEQFF
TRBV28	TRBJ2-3	CASSLPPSTDTQYF
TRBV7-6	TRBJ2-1	CASSSKDRYRGLRTYNEQFF
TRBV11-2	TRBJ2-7	CASSFGGGYEQYF
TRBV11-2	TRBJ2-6	CASSMYRGVRHGANVLTF
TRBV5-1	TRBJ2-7	CASRLGGSYEQYF
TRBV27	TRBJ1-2	CASRSPDRVYGYTF
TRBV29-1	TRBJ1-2	CSVHESGNYGYTF
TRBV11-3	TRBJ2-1	CASSSIGLAGPSYNEQFF